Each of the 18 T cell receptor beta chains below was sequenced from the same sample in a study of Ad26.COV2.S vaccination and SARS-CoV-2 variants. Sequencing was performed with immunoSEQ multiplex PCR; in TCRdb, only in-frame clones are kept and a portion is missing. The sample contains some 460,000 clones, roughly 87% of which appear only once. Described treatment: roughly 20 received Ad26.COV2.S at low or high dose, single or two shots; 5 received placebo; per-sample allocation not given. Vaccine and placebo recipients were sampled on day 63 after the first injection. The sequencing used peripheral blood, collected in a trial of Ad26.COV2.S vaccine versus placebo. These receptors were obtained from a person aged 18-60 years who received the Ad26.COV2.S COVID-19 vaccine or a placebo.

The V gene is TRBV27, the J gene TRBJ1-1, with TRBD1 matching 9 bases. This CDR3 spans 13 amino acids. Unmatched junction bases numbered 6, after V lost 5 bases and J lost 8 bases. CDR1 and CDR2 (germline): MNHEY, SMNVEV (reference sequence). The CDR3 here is CASSPLGQGEAFF. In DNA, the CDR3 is TGTGCCAGCAGTCCCCTCGGACAGGGGGAAGCTTTCTTT.

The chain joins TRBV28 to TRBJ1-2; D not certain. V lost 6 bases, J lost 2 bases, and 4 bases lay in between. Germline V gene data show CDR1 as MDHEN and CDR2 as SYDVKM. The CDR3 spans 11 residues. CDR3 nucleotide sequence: TGTGCCAGCAGCCGGAACTATGGCTACACCTTC. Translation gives CASSRNYGYTF.

CDR3 protein: CASSYQDRGLEKLFF. For the CDR3, the DNA is TGTGCCAGCAGTTACCAGGACAGGGGACTCGAAAAACTGTTTTTT. This chain connects TRBV28 to TRBJ1-4, with TRBD1 identical over 9 bases. The length of the CDR3 is 15 residues. Germline V gives CDR1 MDHEN, CDR2 SYDVKM. V dropped 4 bases and J dropped 8; count of bases not matched to a gene: 8.

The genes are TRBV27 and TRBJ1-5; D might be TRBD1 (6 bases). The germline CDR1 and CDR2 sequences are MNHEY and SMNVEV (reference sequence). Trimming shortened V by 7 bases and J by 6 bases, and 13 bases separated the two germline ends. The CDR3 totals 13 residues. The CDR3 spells CASTTGLGQPQHF. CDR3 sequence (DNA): TGTGCCAGCACAACAGGGCTAGGTCAGCCCCAGCATTTT.

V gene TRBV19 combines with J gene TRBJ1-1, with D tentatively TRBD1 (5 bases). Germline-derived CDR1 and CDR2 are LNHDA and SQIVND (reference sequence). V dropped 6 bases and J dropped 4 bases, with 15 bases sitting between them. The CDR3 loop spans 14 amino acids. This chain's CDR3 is CASRGNQGGTEAFF. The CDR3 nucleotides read TGTGCCAGTAGGGGGAATCAGGGAGGCACTGAAGCTTTCTTT.

The CDR3 loop reads CASSWAGGAETQYF. CDR3 sequence (DNA): TGTGCCAGCAGCTGGGCGGGGGGCGCAGAGACCCAGTACTTC. V is TRBV5-8 and J is TRBJ2-5; the match to TRBD2 covers 8 bases. Trimming cost V 3 bases and J 4 bases; bases outside gene matches: 5. This CDR3 region has 14 residues. CDR1 is SGHTS and CDR2 is YDEGEE in the germline V gene.

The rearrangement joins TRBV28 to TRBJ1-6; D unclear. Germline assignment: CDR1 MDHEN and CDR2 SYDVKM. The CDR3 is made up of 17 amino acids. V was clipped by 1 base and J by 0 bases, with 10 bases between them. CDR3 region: CASSLSQVGSYNSPLHF. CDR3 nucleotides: TGTGCCAGCAGTTTATCCCAAGTGGGCTCCTATAATTCACCCCTCCACTTT.

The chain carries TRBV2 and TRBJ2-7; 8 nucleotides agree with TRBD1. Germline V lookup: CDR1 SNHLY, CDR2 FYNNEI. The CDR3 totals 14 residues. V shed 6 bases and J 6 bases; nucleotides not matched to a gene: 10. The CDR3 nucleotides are TGTGCCAGCAGCCAGGACAGGGTAGCAGCCGAGCAGTACTTC. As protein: CASSQDRVAAEQYF.

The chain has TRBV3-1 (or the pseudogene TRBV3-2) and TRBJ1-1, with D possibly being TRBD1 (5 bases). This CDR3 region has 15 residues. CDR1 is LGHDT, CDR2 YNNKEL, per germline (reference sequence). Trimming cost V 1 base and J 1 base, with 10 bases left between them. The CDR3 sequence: CASSQGGASNTEAFF. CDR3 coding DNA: TGTGCCAGCAGCCAAGGGGGCGCATCGAACACTGAAGCTTTCTTT.

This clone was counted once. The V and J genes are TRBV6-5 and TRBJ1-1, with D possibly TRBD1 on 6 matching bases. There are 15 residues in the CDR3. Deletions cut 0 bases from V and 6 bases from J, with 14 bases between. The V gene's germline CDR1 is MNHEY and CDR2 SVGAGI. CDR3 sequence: CASSYSTRGGSEAFF. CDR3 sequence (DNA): TGTGCCAGCAGTTACTCCACCAGGGGCGGGTCTGAAGCTTTCTTT.

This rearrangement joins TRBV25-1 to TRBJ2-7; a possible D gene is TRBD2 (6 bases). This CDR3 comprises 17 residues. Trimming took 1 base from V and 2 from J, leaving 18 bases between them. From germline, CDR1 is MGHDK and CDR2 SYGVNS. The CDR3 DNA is TGTGCCAGCAGTGAATTCCGCGGGAACACCGCCGCCTACGAGCAGTACTTC. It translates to CASSEFRGNTAAYEQYF.

This chain's CDR3 is CASSFQQYF. In nucleotides, the CDR3 is TGTGCCAGCAGTTTTCAGCAGTACTTC. This chain links TRBV27 with TRBJ2-7; D is undetermined. The length of the CDR3 is 9 residues. Germline values: CDR1 MNHEY, CDR2 SMNVEV (reference sequence). The V gene lost 3 bases and the J gene lost 8 bases, with 2 bases spanning the gap.

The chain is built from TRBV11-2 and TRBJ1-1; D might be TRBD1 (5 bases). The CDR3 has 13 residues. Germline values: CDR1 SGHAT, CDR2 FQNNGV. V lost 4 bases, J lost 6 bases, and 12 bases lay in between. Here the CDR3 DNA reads TGTGCCAGCAGCTCCAGGGAAAGGGCTGAAGCTTTCTTT. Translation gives CASSSRERAEAFF.

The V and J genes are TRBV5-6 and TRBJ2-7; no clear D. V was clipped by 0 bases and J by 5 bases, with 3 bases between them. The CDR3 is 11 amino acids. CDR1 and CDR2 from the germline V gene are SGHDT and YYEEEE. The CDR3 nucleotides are TGTGCCAGCAGCTTGGAGAACGAGCAGTACTTC. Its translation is CASSLENEQYF.

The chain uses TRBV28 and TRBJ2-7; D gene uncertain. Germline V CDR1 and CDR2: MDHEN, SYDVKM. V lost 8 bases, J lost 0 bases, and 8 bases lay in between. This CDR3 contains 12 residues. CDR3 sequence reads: CASRASSYEQYF. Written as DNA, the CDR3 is TGTGCCAGCCGGGCTAGCTCCTACGAGCAGTACTTC. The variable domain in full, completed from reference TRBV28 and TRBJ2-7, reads DVKVTQSSRYLVKRTGEKVFLECVQDMDHENMFWYRQDPGLGLRLIYFSYDVKMKEKGDIPEGYSVSREKKERFSLILESASTNQTSMYLCASRASSYEQYFGPGTRLTVT.

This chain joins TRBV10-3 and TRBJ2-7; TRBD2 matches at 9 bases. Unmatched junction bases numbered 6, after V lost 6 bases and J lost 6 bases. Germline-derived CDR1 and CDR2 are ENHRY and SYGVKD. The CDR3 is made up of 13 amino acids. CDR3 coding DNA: TGTGCCATCAGGAGGACTAGCGATGGCGAGCAGTACTTC. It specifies CAIRRTSDGEQYF.

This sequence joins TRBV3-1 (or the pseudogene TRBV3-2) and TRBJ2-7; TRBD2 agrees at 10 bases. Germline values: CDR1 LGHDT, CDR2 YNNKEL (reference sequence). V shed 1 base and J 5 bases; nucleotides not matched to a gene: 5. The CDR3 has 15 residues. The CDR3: CASSQVAGGGNEQYF. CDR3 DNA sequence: TGTGCCAGCAGCCAAGTAGCGGGAGGCGGCAACGAGCAGTACTTC.

CDR3: CASSLLFPSYEQYF. As DNA, the CDR3 is TGCGCCAGCAGCCTCCTCTTCCCCTCCTACGAGCAGTACTTC. The gene calls are TRBV4-1 and TRBJ2-7, with D hard to call. The V and J ends lost 4 bases and 0 bases respectively, with 10 bases between them. Germline V gene lookup returns CDR1 MGHRA and CDR2 YSYEKL. The CDR3 is made up of 14 amino acids.